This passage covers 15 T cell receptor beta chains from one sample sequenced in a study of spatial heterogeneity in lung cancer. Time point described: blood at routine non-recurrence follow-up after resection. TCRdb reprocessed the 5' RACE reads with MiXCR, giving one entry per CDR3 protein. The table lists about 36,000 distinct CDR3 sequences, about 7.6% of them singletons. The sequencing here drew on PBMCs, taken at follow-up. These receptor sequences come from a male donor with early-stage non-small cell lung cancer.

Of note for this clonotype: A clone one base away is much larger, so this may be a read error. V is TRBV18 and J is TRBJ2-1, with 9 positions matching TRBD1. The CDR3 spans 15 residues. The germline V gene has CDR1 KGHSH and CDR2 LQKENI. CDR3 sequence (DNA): TGTGTCAGCTCACTCGGGACAGGGAAGTACAATGAGCAGTTCTTC. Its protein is CVSSLGTGKYNEQFF.

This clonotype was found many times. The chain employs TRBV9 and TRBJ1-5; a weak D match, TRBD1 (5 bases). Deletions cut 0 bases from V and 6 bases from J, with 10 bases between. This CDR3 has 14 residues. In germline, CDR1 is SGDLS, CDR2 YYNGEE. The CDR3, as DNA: TGTGCCAGCAGCGTAGGGGGGGAGATTCAGCCCCAGCATTTT. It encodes CASSVGGEIQPQHF.

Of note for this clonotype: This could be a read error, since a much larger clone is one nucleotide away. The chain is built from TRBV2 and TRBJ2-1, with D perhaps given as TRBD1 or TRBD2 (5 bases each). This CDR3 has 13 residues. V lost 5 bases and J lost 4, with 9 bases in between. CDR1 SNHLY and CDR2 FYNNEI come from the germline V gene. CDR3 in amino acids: CASSPREYNEQFF. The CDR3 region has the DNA TGTGCCAGCAGTCCCAGGGAGTACAATGAGCAGTTCTTC.

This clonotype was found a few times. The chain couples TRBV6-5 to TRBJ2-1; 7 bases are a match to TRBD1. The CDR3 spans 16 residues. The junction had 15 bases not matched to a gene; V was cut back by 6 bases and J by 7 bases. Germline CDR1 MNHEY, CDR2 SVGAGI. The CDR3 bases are TGTGCCAGCAGACGACAGGGTATAGGTCGGGTGAATGAGCAGTTCTTC. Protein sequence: CASRRQGIGRVNEQFF.

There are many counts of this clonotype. The DNA of the CDR3 is TGCAGTGCTAGAGATTACAGTAACTATGGCTACACCTTC. This encodes CSARDYSNYGYTF. V usage is TRBV20-1 and J usage is TRBJ1-2; D remains unclear. V lost 0 bases, J lost 1 base, and 6 bases lay in between. This CDR3 comprises 13 residues. The germline CDR1 and CDR2 sequences are DFQATT and SNEGSKA (reference sequence).

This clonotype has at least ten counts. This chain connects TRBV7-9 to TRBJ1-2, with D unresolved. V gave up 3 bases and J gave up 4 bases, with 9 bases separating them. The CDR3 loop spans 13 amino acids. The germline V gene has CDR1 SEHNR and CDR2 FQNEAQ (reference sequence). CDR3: CASSFIEFYGYTF. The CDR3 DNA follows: TGTGCCAGCAGCTTCATAGAGTTCTATGGCTACACCTTC.

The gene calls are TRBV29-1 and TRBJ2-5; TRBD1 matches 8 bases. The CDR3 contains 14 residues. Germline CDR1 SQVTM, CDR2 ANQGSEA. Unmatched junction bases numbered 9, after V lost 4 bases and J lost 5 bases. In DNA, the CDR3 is TGCAGCGTTGGAAGGACAGGGTCTGGGGAGACCCAGTACTTC. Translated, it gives CSVGRTGSGETQYF.

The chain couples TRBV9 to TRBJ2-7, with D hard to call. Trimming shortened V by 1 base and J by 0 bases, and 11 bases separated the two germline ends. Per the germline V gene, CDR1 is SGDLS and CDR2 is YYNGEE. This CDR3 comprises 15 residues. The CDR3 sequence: CASSVFGDSSYEQYF. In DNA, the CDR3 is TGTGCCAGCAGCGTATTCGGAGATAGCTCCTACGAGCAGTACTTC.

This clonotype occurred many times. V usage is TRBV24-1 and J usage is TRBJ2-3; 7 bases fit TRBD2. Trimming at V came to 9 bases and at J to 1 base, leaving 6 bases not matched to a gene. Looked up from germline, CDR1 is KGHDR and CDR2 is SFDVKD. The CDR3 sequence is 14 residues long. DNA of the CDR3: TGTGCCACCGAGGCGAGCGGGGGCACAGATACGCAGTATTTT. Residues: CATEASGGTDTQYF.

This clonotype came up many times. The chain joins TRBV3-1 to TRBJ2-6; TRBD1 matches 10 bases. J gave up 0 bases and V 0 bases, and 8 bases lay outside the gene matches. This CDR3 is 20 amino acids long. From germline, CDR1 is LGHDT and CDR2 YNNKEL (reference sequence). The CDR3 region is CASSQDQGTGAISGANVLTF. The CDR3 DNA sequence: TGTGCCAGCAGCCAAGATCAGGGGACAGGGGCTATCTCTGGGGCCAACGTCCTGACTTTC.

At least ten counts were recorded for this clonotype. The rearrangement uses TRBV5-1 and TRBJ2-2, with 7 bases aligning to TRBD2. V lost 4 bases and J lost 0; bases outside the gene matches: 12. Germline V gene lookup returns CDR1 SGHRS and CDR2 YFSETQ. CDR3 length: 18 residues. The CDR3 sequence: CASSLLSGDYANTGELFF. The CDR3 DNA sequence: TGCGCCAGCAGCCTCCTAAGCGGGGATTACGCGAACACCGGGGAGCTGTTTTTT. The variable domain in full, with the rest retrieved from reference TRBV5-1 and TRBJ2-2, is KAGVTQTPRYLIKTRGQQVTLSCSPISGHRSVSWYQQTPGQGLQFLFEYFSETQRNKGNFPGRFSGRQFSNSRSEMNVSTLELGDSALYLCASSLLSGDYANTGELFFGEGSRLTVL.

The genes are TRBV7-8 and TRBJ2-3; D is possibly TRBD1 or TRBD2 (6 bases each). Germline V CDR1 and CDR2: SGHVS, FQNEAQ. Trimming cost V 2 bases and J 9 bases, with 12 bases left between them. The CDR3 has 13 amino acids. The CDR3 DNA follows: TGTGCCAGCAGCTTATCGGGGGCGTCCACGCAGTATTTT. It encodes CASSLSGASTQYF.

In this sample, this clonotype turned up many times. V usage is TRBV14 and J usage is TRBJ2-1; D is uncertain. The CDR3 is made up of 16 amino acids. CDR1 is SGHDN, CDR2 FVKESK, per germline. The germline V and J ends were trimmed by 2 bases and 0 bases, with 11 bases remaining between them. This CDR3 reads CASSQTDRSSYNEQFF. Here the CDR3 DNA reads TGTGCCAGCAGCCAAACGGACCGTAGCTCCTACAATGAGCAGTTCTTC.

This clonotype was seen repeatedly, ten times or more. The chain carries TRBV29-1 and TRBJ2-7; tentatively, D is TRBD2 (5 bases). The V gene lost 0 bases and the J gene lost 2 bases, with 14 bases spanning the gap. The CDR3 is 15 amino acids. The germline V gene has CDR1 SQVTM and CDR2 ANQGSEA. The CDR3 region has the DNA TGCAGCGTTGAAGACCCAGAACGGGGAACCTACGAGCAGTACTTC. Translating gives CSVEDPERGTYEQYF.

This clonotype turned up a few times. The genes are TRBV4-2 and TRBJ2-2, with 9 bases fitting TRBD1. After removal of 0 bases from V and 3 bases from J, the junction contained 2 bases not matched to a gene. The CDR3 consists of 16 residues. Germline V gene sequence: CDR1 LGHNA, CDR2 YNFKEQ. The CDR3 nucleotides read TGTGCCAGCAGCCAAGAAGGGACAGGGTACACCGGGGAGCTGTTTTTT. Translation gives CASSQEGTGYTGELFF.